This T cell receptor beta chain was retrieved from a study of spatial heterogeneity in lung cancer. This clonotype was seen a handful of times. Time point noted: blood at routine non-recurrence follow-up after resection. The CDR3 contains 15 residues. The V end lost 3 bases, the J end lost 4 bases, and 16 bases lay between the germline ends. Germline-derived CDR1 and CDR2 are SGHTA and FQGNSA. TCRdb passed the 5' RACE reads through MiXCR, listing each CDR3 protein once. The sample has roughly 30,000 distinct CDR3 sequences, more than 9% seen once; the top ten hold about 30%. This material consisted of PBMCs, taken at follow-up. The clonotype was recovered from a female donor with early-stage non-small cell lung cancer. The chain recombines TRBV7-2 with TRBJ2-7, with D unclear. The CDR3 DNA reads as TGTGCCAGCAGCTTGGATCAGGCCCTAGGGTACGAGCAGTACTTC. It codes for CASSLDQALGYEQYF.